A selection of T cell receptor beta chains follows, all from one sample in a study of blood T cell repertoires in COVID-19. Sequencing used immunoSEQ multiplex PCR; TCRdb keeps in-frame clones, though not all of them. The profile shows fewer than 350,000 clones, around 81% of them singletons. Sequencing input: peripheral blood. The receptor source for this set is a woman aged 60 to 75 with active or convalescent COVID-19. The CDR3 runs from the conserved cysteine through the conserved F or W. A D gene is named only where the DNA matches it firmly. Clone size is shown for a subset of rows, as once, few, many or a class of expanded clone.

clone_size j_call v_call d_call cdr3_nt cdr3_aa
. TRBJ1-6 TRBV30 . TGTGCCTGGAGTGTAGGCAGGCGCTCACCCCTCCACTTT CAWSVGRRSPLHF
few TRBJ1-1 TRBV29-1 . TGCAGCGGCGTTACCGGGGAGGGACACTTGAACACTGAAGCTTTCTTT CSGVTGEGHLNTEAFF
. TRBJ2-7 TRBV5-1 . TGCGCCAGCAGCATACGGACAGACTCCTACGAGCAGTACTTC CASSIRTDSYEQYF
once TRBJ2-3 TRBV18 . TGTGCCAGCTCCCCCGGAGGGGGCTGGGGGGCCCTTGGGGATACGCAGTATTTT CASSPGGGWGALGDTQYF
. TRBJ2-2 TRBV27 . TGTGCCAGCAGTTTATCATACGGCACCGGGGAGCTGTTTTTT CASSLSYGTGELFF
. TRBJ1-1 TRBV19 . TGTGCCAGTAGTATATGGTTGGGGGGAGGGAAAAACACTGAAGCTTTCTTT CASSIWLGGGKNTEAFF
. TRBJ2-1 TRBV5-5 TRBD2 TGTGCCAGCAGCGTGGGCATACTAGCGGGGGGACCTTACAATGAGCAGTTCTTC CASSVGILAGGPYNEQFF
. TRBJ1-1 TRBV7-9 . TGTGCCAGCAGCTTTTCAGGGTTCCCTGAAGCTTTCTTT CASSFSGFPEAFF
. TRBJ2-5 TRBV14 TRBD2 TGTGCCAGCAGCCTGGCCTGGGGGGGAGCCCAGTACTTC CASSLAWGGAQYF
. TRBJ2-5 TRBV19 TRBD1 TGTGCCAGTAGTATAGATCGTTTTTCGGGAAGGGGGCTACTCCAAGAGACCCAGTACTTC CASSIDRFSGRGLLQETQYF
. TRBJ2-3 TRBV7-2 . TGTGCCAGCAGCTTAGAAGCGGTCCGCACAGATACGCAGTATTTT CASSLEAVRTDTQYF
. TRBJ1-1 TRBV11-2 TRBD1 TGTGCCAGCAGCTTCCCGACAGGGTGGGGGAACACTGAAGCTTTCTTT CASSFPTGWGNTEAFF
. TRBJ1-1 TRBV28 TRBD1 TGTGCCAGCAGTTTAAGGACGGGACAGCAGAACACTGAAGCTTTCTTT CASSLRTGQQNTEAFF
few TRBJ2-3 TRBV6-5 TRBD1 TGTGCCAGCAGGAACAGGGGTATCATAGATACGCAGTATTTT CASRNRGIIDTQYF
. TRBJ2-5 TRBV14 TRBD2 TGTGCCAGCAGCCTCCGGACTAGCGGGGAAGAGACCCAGTACTTC CASSLRTSGEETQYF
. TRBJ1-4 TRBV18 TRBD1 TGTGCCAGCTACCGGGACAGTAATGAAAAACTGTTTTTT CASYRDSNEKLFF
. TRBJ1-4 TRBV6-6 . TGTGCCAGCGCACTAAATGAAAAACTGTTTTTT CASALNEKLFF
few TRBJ2-3 TRBV7-2 . TGTGCCAGCCGCCAGGGAGGTGATACGCAGTATTTT CASRQGGDTQYF
. TRBJ1-1 TRBV19 . TGTGCCAGTAGCTTAGTCCCTAACACTGAAGCTTTCTTT CASSLVPNTEAFF
. TRBJ2-5 TRBV5-4 . TGTGCCAGCAGCCCTACTAATCAAGAGACCCAGTACTTC CASSPTNQETQYF
. TRBJ2-7 TRBV29-1 TRBD1 TGCAGCGTTGAAGAACCAGGACAGGCCGGAACCTACGAGCAGTACTTC CSVEEPGQAGTYEQYF
. TRBJ1-4 TRBV3-1/TRBV3-2 . TGTGCCAGCAGCCAGGACGGAACGAGGGTTTCCTCGAAAAAACTGTTTTTT CASSQDGTRVSSKKLFF
. TRBJ2-3 TRBV5-1 . TGCGCCAGCAGCTTGGGTAGCCTCCCAACCCCCACAGATACGCAGTATTTT CASSLGSLPTPTDTQYF
. TRBJ2-7 TRBV7-2 TRBD1 TGTGCCAGCAGCTTTGGGACAGGGACTTCCTACGAGCAGTACTTC CASSFGTGTSYEQYF
. TRBJ2-5 TRBV7-2 TRBD2 TGTGCCAGCAGCGCCGGGACTAGCGGGGGGGCCGGGGAGACCCAGTACTTC CASSAGTSGGAGETQYF
. TRBJ2-1 TRBV7-2 TRBD1 TGTGCCAGCAGCCGGGACAGCTCCTACAATGAGCAGTTCTTC CASSRDSSYNEQFF
few TRBJ2-7 TRBV5-1 TRBD2 TGCGCCAGCAGCTTGGGGCCCTCGGGACTAGCGGGGGTAGCCTACGAGCAGTACTTC CASSLGPSGLAGVAYEQYF
few TRBJ1-1 TRBV4-1 TRBD1 TGCGCCAGCAGACGGACAGGGCTAAGGAACACTGAAGCTTTCTTT CASRRTGLRNTEAFF
few TRBJ2-5 TRBV7-2 TRBD2 TGTGCCAGCAGCTTAACTAGCGGGGGTGCCCTCCAAGAGACCCAGTACTTC CASSLTSGGALQETQYF
. TRBJ1-6 TRBV6-5 . TGTGCCAGCAGTTTCGGGGATTCACCCCTCCACTTT CASSFGDSPLHF
. TRBJ1-2 TRBV6-5 . TGTGCCAGCAGCTCCGCGTATGGCTACACCTTC CASSSAYGYTF
. TRBJ2-4 TRBV7-9 . TGTGCCAGCAGCTTAGAAAGCCTGGGGGCCATTCAGTACTTC CASSLESLGAIQYF
. TRBJ1-5 TRBV6-5 TRBD1 TGTGCCAGCATGGCAGGGGGCAAGGGGAATCAGCCCCAGCATTTT CASMAGGKGNQPQHF
once TRBJ2-3 TRBV6-1 TRBD2 TGTGCCAGCAGTGAGACTAGCGGGTGGGGCACAGATACGCAGTATTTT CASSETSGWGTDTQYF
few TRBJ1-2 TRBV2 . TGTGCCAGCAGGTCTCAGGCGATCTATGGCTACACCTTC CASRSQAIYGYTF
. TRBJ1-2 TRBV18 TRBD1 TGTGCCAGCTCACCTCCGGGACAGGGGAGCTATGGCTACACCTTC CASSPPGQGSYGYTF
. TRBJ2-7 TRBV3-1/TRBV3-2 . TGTGCCAGCAGCCAAGCCTACTCCTACGAGCAGTACTTC CASSQAYSYEQYF
. TRBJ1-1 TRBV7-2 . TGTGCCAGCAGCTTAAGCCGGACAGAGAACACTGAAGCTTTCTTT CASSLSRTENTEAFF
few TRBJ1-3 TRBV5-4 . TGTGCCAGCAGCTTGAGTCCAGGGGAGAGCTCTGGAAACACCATATATTTT CASSLSPGESSGNTIYF
. TRBJ1-3 TRBV5-1 . TGCGCCAGCAGCTTGGAGTCGGGGGGAGGAAACACCATATATTTT CASSLESGGGNTIYF
once TRBJ1-6 TRBV7-3 TRBD1 TGTGCCAGCAGCTCCGGACAGGGGCAACCCCTCCACTTT CASSSGQGQPLHF